This T cell receptor (beta chain) was sequenced in a study of cytomegalovirus exposure and HLA in healthy donors. There are 12 residues in the CDR3. Per the germline V gene, CDR1 is MNHNS and CDR2 is SASEGT. V trimming: 11 bases; J trimming: 4 bases; junction bases outside the gene matches: 2. This clone was picked up a small number of times. Some clones are missing from TCRdb's copy, which holds only in-frame ones; the method was immunoSEQ multiplex PCR. The sample includes around 250,000 clones, roughly 89% of them seen just once. Source material: PBMCs. The sequence was obtained from a woman between 18 and 30 years old in good health and CMV-seronegative. The chain is built from TRBV6-1 and TRBJ1-6; 7 bases line up with TRBD1. In DNA form, the CDR3 reads TGTGCCCTACAGGGGTATAATTCACCCCTCCACTTT. Translated, it gives CALQGYNSPLHF.